This is a list of T cell receptor beta chains from one sample in a study of cytomegalovirus exposure and HLA in healthy donors. Clones were sequenced by immunoSEQ multiplex PCR, and TCRdb holds only the in-frame ones, with some missing. Found here are tens of thousands of clones; the top ten clones hold 0.5% to 0.65%. The sequenced material came from PBMCs. All receptors derive from a man aged 50 or older in good health and CMV-seronegative. The CDR3 runs from the conserved cysteine through the conserved F or W. The D gene is left open where the match is weak.

CDR3 DNA: TGCAGTGGAGGACAGCCCTGGACCCAGTACTTC
CDR3 protein: CSGGQPWTQYF
D gene: .
J gene: TRBJ2-5
V gene: TRBV20-1

CDR3 DNA: TGTGCCAGCTCCCGAGGGGGTCTGAACACTGAAGCTTTCTTT
CDR3 protein: CASSRGGLNTEAFF
D gene: .
J gene: TRBJ1-1
V gene: TRBV18

CDR3 DNA: TGTGCCAGCTCGCTCCTCATGTCGGCTAATGAAAAACTGTTTTTT
CDR3 protein: CASSLLMSANEKLFF
D gene: .
J gene: TRBJ1-4
V gene: TRBV18

CDR3 DNA: TGTGCCAGCCGACAGGGGATCCCAGATACGCAGTATTTT
CDR3 protein: CASRQGIPDTQYF
D gene: TRBD1
J gene: TRBJ2-3
V gene: TRBV6-1

CDR3 DNA: TGTGCCATCAGTGAGTCCCGCACTGAAGCTTTCTTT
CDR3 protein: CAISESRTEAFF
D gene: .
J gene: TRBJ1-1
V gene: TRBV10-3

CDR3 DNA: TGTGCCAGCCGGGACAGGGGCACAGATACGCAGTATTTT
CDR3 protein: CASRDRGTDTQYF
D gene: TRBD1
J gene: TRBJ2-3
V gene: TRBV11-3

CDR3 DNA: TGTGCCAGCAGTTTAGGGACAGGGGGCTTTCAGCCCCAGCATTTT
CDR3 protein: CASSLGTGGFQPQHF
D gene: TRBD1
J gene: TRBJ1-5
V gene: TRBV28

CDR3 DNA: TGTGCCAGCAGCTTAAAGGGGGCGGGGACAGACCGGGACTATGGCTACACCTTC
CDR3 protein: CASSLKGAGTDRDYGYTF
D gene: TRBD1
J gene: TRBJ1-2
V gene: TRBV7-9

CDR3 DNA: TGCAGCGTTGCATCAGGGGGCTATGGCTACACCTTC
CDR3 protein: CSVASGGYGYTF
D gene: TRBD1
J gene: TRBJ1-2
V gene: TRBV29-1

CDR3 DNA: TGTGCCAGCTCACCACCCCCAGGCCGCACTGAGCAGTTCTTC
CDR3 protein: CASSPPPGRTEQFF
D gene: .
J gene: TRBJ2-1
V gene: TRBV18

CDR3 DNA: TGTGCCAGCTCATCCGGGACAGGGTTCCAGCCCCAGCATTTT
CDR3 protein: CASSSGTGFQPQHF
D gene: TRBD1
J gene: TRBJ1-5
V gene: TRBV18

CDR3 DNA: TGCGCCAGCAGGCCCCCTTTAGTGGGGACAGCTAGCACAGATACGCAGTATTTT
CDR3 protein: CASRPPLVGTASTDTQYF
D gene: TRBD1
J gene: TRBJ2-3
V gene: TRBV5-1

CDR3 DNA: TGTGCCAGCAGCTTAGCCCGGTTTAGTGAGCAGTACTTC
CDR3 protein: CASSLARFSEQYF
D gene: .
J gene: TRBJ2-7
V gene: TRBV7-6

CDR3 DNA: TGTGCCAGCAGCCGGGACTTCTCTGGGGCCAACGTCCTGACTTTC
CDR3 protein: CASSRDFSGANVLTF
D gene: .
J gene: TRBJ2-6
V gene: TRBV7-6

CDR3 DNA: TGTGCCAGCAGCCTAGGACAGGGGGTTCAAGGCTACACCTTC
CDR3 protein: CASSLGQGVQGYTF
D gene: TRBD1
J gene: TRBJ1-2
V gene: TRBV7-6

CDR3 DNA: TGTGCCATCAGGCCCTCGGCGGGGCACACCGGGGAGCTGTTTTTT
CDR3 protein: CAIRPSAGHTGELFF
D gene: .
J gene: TRBJ2-2
V gene: TRBV10-3

CDR3 DNA: TGTGCCAGCAGCACGGGACAGGCCAATGAGCAGTTCTTC
CDR3 protein: CASSTGQANEQFF
D gene: TRBD1
J gene: TRBJ2-1
V gene: TRBV7-9

CDR3 DNA: TGTGCCACCAGCAGTAACCCGGGGGTGGGGACCCAGCATTTT
CDR3 protein: CATSSNPGVGTQHF
D gene: .
J gene: TRBJ1-5
V gene: TRBV15

CDR3 DNA: TGCGCCAGCAGCTTGGTAGTGGGGAGGGCCACTGAAGCTTTCTTT
CDR3 protein: CASSLVVGRATEAFF
D gene: .
J gene: TRBJ1-1
V gene: TRBV5-1

CDR3 DNA: TGTGCCAGCTCGGGGAACAGGGGGCCGGGCTACACCTTC
CDR3 protein: CASSGNRGPGYTF
D gene: TRBD1
J gene: TRBJ1-2
V gene: TRBV18

CDR3 DNA: TGTGCCAGCAGCCCCCGGGGACAGGGAAGCCACGAGGCCCAGTACTTC
CDR3 protein: CASSPRGQGSHEAQYF
D gene: TRBD1
J gene: TRBJ2-5
V gene: TRBV7-3

CDR3 DNA: TGTGCCAGCAGCTCCGGCGGGTTATCCTCCTACGAGCAGTACTTC
CDR3 protein: CASSSGGLSSYEQYF
D gene: .
J gene: TRBJ2-7
V gene: TRBV9

CDR3 DNA: TGTGCCAGTACAGAGAGCGGGGGGGTTGTGAACAATGAGCAGTTCTTC
CDR3 protein: CASTESGGVVNNEQFF
D gene: TRBD2
J gene: TRBJ2-1
V gene: TRBV19

CDR3 DNA: TGTGCCAGCAGTTTCCGAAAGGAGGGGCCTGTTCAGCCCCAGCATTTT
CDR3 protein: CASSFRKEGPVQPQHF
D gene: .
J gene: TRBJ1-5
V gene: TRBV27

CDR3 DNA: TGTGCCACCAGCAGACCGGGACACAGTTACGAGCAGTACTTC
CDR3 protein: CATSRPGHSYEQYF
D gene: .
J gene: TRBJ2-7
V gene: TRBV15

CDR3 DNA: TGTGCCAGCAGCCCCCTCCGGACTGAAGCTTTCTTT
CDR3 protein: CASSPLRTEAFF
D gene: .
J gene: TRBJ1-1
V gene: TRBV7-9

CDR3 DNA: TGTGCCAGCAGTTCTTCCAGGGTTAGCAATCAGCCCCAGCATTTT
CDR3 protein: CASSSSRVSNQPQHF
D gene: .
J gene: TRBJ1-5
V gene: TRBV2

CDR3 DNA: TGTGCCAGCAGTTTAAGGGGCGCGGATACGCAGTATTTT
CDR3 protein: CASSLRGADTQYF
D gene: .
J gene: TRBJ2-3
V gene: TRBV27

CDR3 DNA: TGCGCCAGCGGGGGGAACAATGAGCAGTTCTTC
CDR3 protein: CASGGNNEQFF
D gene: .
J gene: TRBJ2-1
V gene: TRBV10-1

CDR3 DNA: TGTGCTAGCAGCTTAGGCCTGGACAGGGGGGAGACCCAGTACTTC
CDR3 protein: CASSLGLDRGETQYF
D gene: TRBD1
J gene: TRBJ2-5
V gene: TRBV7-7

CDR3 DNA: TGTGCCAGCAGCAAAAGACAGTTCTACGAGCAGTACTTC
CDR3 protein: CASSKRQFYEQYF
D gene: .
J gene: TRBJ2-7
V gene: TRBV7-2

CDR3 DNA: TGTGCCAGCAGAGAAGTGGGGCTCGGAAACACCATATATTTT
CDR3 protein: CASREVGLGNTIYF
D gene: .
J gene: TRBJ1-3
V gene: TRBV27

CDR3 DNA: TGCGCCAGCAGCTCCATACAGGGGAAGTACGAGCAGTACTTC
CDR3 protein: CASSSIQGKYEQYF
D gene: TRBD1
J gene: TRBJ2-7
V gene: TRBV5-1

CDR3 DNA: TGTGCCAGCAGCCGACGGGGTGGCACTGAAGCTTTCTTT
CDR3 protein: CASSRRGGTEAFF
D gene: .
J gene: TRBJ1-1
V gene: TRBV5-6

CDR3 DNA: TGCGCCAGCAGCGGAGGACAGAGCAATGAGCAGTTCTTC
CDR3 protein: CASSGGQSNEQFF
D gene: .
J gene: TRBJ2-1
V gene: TRBV5-1

CDR3 DNA: TGTGCCAGCAGCCCGGCCGACAGGACCTACGAGCAGTACTTC
CDR3 protein: CASSPADRTYEQYF
D gene: .
J gene: TRBJ2-7
V gene: TRBV5-4

CDR3 DNA: TGCGCCAGCAGCTTGGGTGAGGGAGCAACTAATGAAAAACTGTTTTTT
CDR3 protein: CASSLGEGATNEKLFF
D gene: .
J gene: TRBJ1-4
V gene: TRBV5-1

CDR3 DNA: TGTGCCAGCAGCCCGACAGGGATCTATGGCTACACCTTC
CDR3 protein: CASSPTGIYGYTF
D gene: TRBD1
J gene: TRBJ1-2
V gene: TRBV27

CDR3 DNA: TGTGCCAGCAGCGAAAGGGGGTCGGGCTATGGCTACACCTTC
CDR3 protein: CASSERGSGYGYTF
D gene: .
J gene: TRBJ1-2
V gene: TRBV2

CDR3 DNA: TGTGCCAGCTCACCACGTGAAGGGGATGGCTACACCTTC
CDR3 protein: CASSPREGDGYTF
D gene: .
J gene: TRBJ1-2
V gene: TRBV18

CDR3 DNA: TGTGCCAGCAGTAGGACACGAAACGGTGAAAAACTGTTTTTT
CDR3 protein: CASSRTRNGEKLFF
D gene: .
J gene: TRBJ1-4
V gene: TRBV6-1

CDR3 DNA: TGTGCCAGCAGCTTGGGAAGACAGGCCGCACCCCTCCACTTT
CDR3 protein: CASSLGRQAAPLHF
D gene: .
J gene: TRBJ1-6
V gene: TRBV5-6

CDR3 DNA: TGTGCCAGCACCTTAATCACGCGGGGAAACACCATATATTTT
CDR3 protein: CASTLITRGNTIYF
D gene: .
J gene: TRBJ1-3
V gene: TRBV6-1

CDR3 DNA: TGTGCCAGAAGCTTAGTGACAGGGGTCTATGGCTACACCTTC
CDR3 protein: CARSLVTGVYGYTF
D gene: .
J gene: TRBJ1-2
V gene: TRBV7-5

CDR3 DNA: TGTGCCAGCAGCTATCGACAGGGCACTGAAGCTTTCTTT
CDR3 protein: CASSYRQGTEAFF
D gene: TRBD1
J gene: TRBJ1-1
V gene: TRBV7-2

CDR3 DNA: TGCGCCAGCAGCTTGGGGCACCTGGACAGGGAAGCTTCACCCCTCCACTTT
CDR3 protein: CASSLGHLDREASPLHF
D gene: TRBD1
J gene: TRBJ1-6
V gene: TRBV5-1

CDR3 DNA: TGCGCCAGCAGCCTGACCGGGACAGGGCAAGAAAAACTGTTTTTT
CDR3 protein: CASSLTGTGQEKLFF
D gene: TRBD1
J gene: TRBJ1-4
V gene: TRBV5-1

CDR3 DNA: TGTGCCAGCAGCACCGGGACTTTAGAGGAGACCCAGTACTTC
CDR3 protein: CASSTGTLEETQYF
D gene: .
J gene: TRBJ2-5
V gene: TRBV5-4

CDR3 DNA: TGTGCCAGCAGTGATCCCGGACTGCCGTGGGGGACCCAGTACTTC
CDR3 protein: CASSDPGLPWGTQYF
D gene: .
J gene: TRBJ2-5
V gene: TRBV25-1

CDR3 DNA: TGTGCCAGCAGTGAGTCAGGGGCAACTAATGAAAAACTGTTTTTT
CDR3 protein: CASSESGATNEKLFF
D gene: .
J gene: TRBJ1-4
V gene: TRBV2

CDR3 DNA: TGTGCCAGCAGCCAAGAAGTCAGAACGAACACTGAAGCTTTCTTT
CDR3 protein: CASSQEVRTNTEAFF
D gene: .
J gene: TRBJ1-1
V gene: TRBV4-2

CDR3 DNA: TGTGCCATCAGTGAGTCGGGGACAGGGCGCTCACCCCTCCACTTT
CDR3 protein: CAISESGTGRSPLHF
D gene: TRBD1
J gene: TRBJ1-6
V gene: TRBV10-3

CDR3 DNA: TGTGCCATCAGTACGGAAGGGGCAAATACGCAGTATTTT
CDR3 protein: CAISTEGANTQYF
D gene: .
J gene: TRBJ2-3
V gene: TRBV10-3